Listed here are 29 T cell receptor beta chains from one sample, sequenced in a study of OX40 agonist ivuxolimab in advanced cancers. Only in-frame clones appear in the TCRdb table, and some are missing; sequencing was by immunoSEQ multiplex PCR. The sample includes 100,000 or so clones, 86% of them seen just once. The material sequenced was CD4+ or CD8+ T cells sorted from blood, taken in a trial of the OX40 agonist ivuxolimab. The receptors stem from an adult with an advanced solid tumor such as melanoma, head and neck, liver or kidney cancer.

The CDR3 region is CASSWAESTGTEAFF. The CDR3 DNA reads TGTGCCAGCAGTTGGGCCGAGTCCACGGGGACTGAAGCTTTCTTT. The chain couples TRBV6-5 to TRBJ1-1; D uncertain. Looked up from germline, CDR1 is MNHEY and CDR2 is SVGAGI. The CDR3 covers 15 residues. The V and J ends lost 4 bases and 5 bases respectively, with 17 bases between them.

The CDR3 DNA is TGTGCCAGCAGTTCCGCGGGGAGAGGCCTCTACGAGCAGTACTTC. Protein: CASSSAGRGLYEQYF. This chain links TRBV28 with TRBJ2-7, with TRBD2 as a possible D gene (6 bases). Trimming took off 4 bases at V and 3 bases at J, with 16 bases between the two ends. The CDR3 has 15 residues. The V gene's germline CDR1 is MDHEN and CDR2 SYDVKM.

The gene calls are TRBV15 and TRBJ2-1; possible D gene TRBD1, 6 bases. The CDR3 extends over 15 amino acids. Trimming removed 3 bases at V and 3 bases at J, with 12 bases between. Germline assignment: CDR1 LNHNV and CDR2 YYDKDF (reference sequence). The CDR3 region is CATSRDSSSYNEQFF. As DNA, the CDR3 is TGTGCCACCAGCAGGGACAGTTCCAGCTACAATGAGCAGTTCTTC.

This chain joins TRBV27 and TRBJ2-7; TRBD1 or TRBD2 may be the D gene (6 bases each). This CDR3 contains 13 residues. Trimming took 5 bases from V and 2 from J, leaving 10 bases between them. CDR1 and CDR2 from the germline V gene are MNHEY and SMNVEV (reference sequence). CDR3 sequence: CASSPGAAYEQYF. The CDR3, as DNA: TGTGCCAGCAGTCCGGGGGCCGCCTACGAGCAGTACTTC.

The chain combines TRBV6-5 with TRBJ1-3; D call uncertain. Germline CDR1 is MNHEY and CDR2 is SVGAGI. Trimming left V 2 bases short and J 8 bases short, with 19 bases between. CDR3 size: 16 residues. The CDR3 is CASSYELGTRADTIYF. The CDR3 DNA sequence: TGTGCCAGCAGTTACGAACTGGGAACCCGCGCGGACACCATATATTTT.

J is TRBJ2-5 and V is TRBV11-3; tentative D call: TRBD1 (5 bases). CDR1 is SGHNT and CDR2 is YENEEA in the germline V gene. V dropped 5 bases and J dropped 5 bases, with 18 bases sitting between them. The CDR3 totals 15 residues. CDR3 in DNA: TGTGCCAGCAGCCTTCAGGGTGGTGCCCAGGAGACCCAGTACTTC. It yields the protein CASSLQGGAQETQYF. The full variable domain, in which reference TRBV11-3 and TRBJ2-5 provide the parts outside the CDR3, is EAGVVQSPRYKIIEKKQPVAFWCNPISGHNTLYWYLQNLGQGPELLIRYENEEAVDDSQLPKDRFSAERLKGVDSTLKIQPAELGDSAVYLCASSLQGGAQETQYFGPGTRLLVL.

This clone was observed a handful of times. The chain couples TRBV30 to TRBJ1-1; tentatively, D is TRBD1 (5 bases). Germline CDR1 and CDR2: GTSNPN and SVGIG (reference sequence). The CDR3 has 14 residues. The V gene lost 5 bases and the J gene lost 3 bases, with 16 bases spanning the gap. The CDR3 sequence: CAWDSLGVDTEAFF. As DNA, the CDR3 is TGTGCCTGGGACTCCTTGGGGGTAGACACTGAAGCTTTCTTT.

This CDR3 is CASNRQGWEETQYF. CDR3 nucleotides: TGCGCCAGCAATCGTCAGGGGTGGGAAGAGACCCAGTACTTC. The V gene is TRBV5-1, the J gene TRBJ2-5; possibly TRBD1 for D (6 bases). V was cut by 6 bases and J by 3 bases, with 15 bases left in between. The germline V gene has CDR1 SGHRS and CDR2 YFSETQ. The CDR3 loop spans 14 amino acids.

The rearrangement links TRBV7-2 to TRBJ2-3; D is unclear. The V end lost 6 bases, the J end lost 3 bases, and 13 bases lay between the germline ends. Germline V gene data show CDR1 as SGHTA and CDR2 as FQGNSA. CDR3 length equals 14 residues. The CDR3 region is CASREMIATDTQYF. The CDR3 bases are TGTGCCAGCAGGGAGATGATCGCGACAGATACGCAGTATTTT.

The chain links TRBV5-1 to TRBJ1-1; TRBD1 agrees at 8 bases. The ends lost 7 bases at V and 7 bases at J; junction bases unmatched: 18. This CDR3 has 16 amino acids. The V gene's germline CDR1 is SGHRS and CDR2 YFSETQ. CDR3 region: CASRIQGDGSLSEAFF. CDR3 nucleotides: TGCGCCAGCCGAATACAGGGGGACGGGAGTTTAAGTGAAGCTTTCTTT.

As regards this clone: At one end the junction does not follow the germline gene, possibly because of a read error. The genes are TRBV30 and TRBJ1-5; no definite D call. CDR3 size: 12 residues. Germline lookup yields CDR1 GTSNPN and CDR2 SVGIG (reference sequence). The CDR3 here is CAWSQINQSQHF. CDR3 DNA: TGTGCCTGGAGCCAGATCAATCAGTCCCAGCATTTT.

The rearrangement joins TRBV12-5 to TRBJ2-1; the D gene could be TRBD1 or TRBD2 (5 bases each). The CDR3 covers 12 residues. The V gene's germline CDR1 is LGHNT and CDR2 FRNRAP. V lost 5 bases and J 7 bases, leaving 9 bases between the germline ends. This CDR3 reads CASGLGTNEQFF. The DNA of the CDR3 is TGTGCTAGTGGTCTGGGGACGAATGAGCAGTTCTTC. The entire variable domain, with the rest obtained from reference TRBV12-5 and TRBJ2-1, is as follows: DARVTQTPRHKVTEMGQEVTMRCQPILGHNTVFWYRQTMMQGLELLAYFRNRAPLDDSGMPKDRFSAEMPDATLATLKIQPSEPRDSAVYFCASGLGTNEQFFGPGTRLTVL.

This chain uses TRBV5-1 with TRBJ2-6; D not certain. Germline CDR1 SGHRS, CDR2 YFSETQ. The CDR3 consists of 18 residues. V was shortened by 0 bases and J by 1 base, with 14 bases between the two germline ends. The CDR3 sequence is CASSLAGNTRSGANVLTF. As DNA, the CDR3 is TGCGCCAGCAGCTTGGCTGGCAACACCAGGTCTGGGGCCAACGTCCTGACTTTC. The whole variable domain, remainder taken from reference TRBV5-1 and TRBJ2-6, is KAGVTQTPRYLIKTRGQQVTLSCSPISGHRSVSWYQQTPGQGLQFLFEYFSETQRNKGNFPGRFSGRQFSNSRSEMNVSTLELGDSALYLCASSLAGNTRSGANVLTFGAGSRLTVL.

The J gene is TRBJ2-7, the V gene TRBV6-1; 10 bases map to TRBD2. The CDR3 runs 15 residues. V was clipped by 4 bases and J by 1 base; unmatched bases: 4. Germline loops: CDR1 MNHNS, CDR2 SASEGT. CDR3 loop: CASSGRTSGSYEQYF. For the CDR3, the DNA is TGTGCCAGCAGTGGGCGGACTAGCGGATCCTACGAGCAGTACTTC.

The chain employs TRBV30 and TRBJ1-1, with a possible D match to TRBD1 (5 bases). With 4 bases removed from V and 6 bases from J, the gap between germline ends came to 12 bases. Germline values: CDR1 GTSNPN, CDR2 SVGIG (reference sequence). This CDR3 contains 12 residues. As DNA, the CDR3 is TGTGCCTGGACGAGGGGTCGGTCTGAAGCTTTCTTT. As protein: CAWTRGRSEAFF.

The chain is built from TRBV19 and TRBJ2-3; TRBD2 matches 13 bases. Trimming removed 4 bases from V and 1 base from J; junction bases left unmatched: 5. This CDR3 spans 17 amino acids. Looked up from germline, CDR1 is LNHDA and CDR2 is SQIVND (reference sequence). CDR3 DNA: TGTGCCAGTAGTAAACTAGCGGGAGGGCAGGGCACAGATACGCAGTATTTT. This translates into CASSKLAGGQGTDTQYF.

The gene calls are TRBV10-1 and TRBJ2-2; 7 positions agree with TRBD1. Germline loops: CDR1 WNHNN, CDR2 SYGVQD (reference sequence). V shed 6 bases, J shed 6 bases, and the junction held 4 bases outside the gene matches. CDR3 length equals 13 residues. DNA for the CDR3: TGCGCCAGCAGCGCCGACAGGGCCGGGGAGCTGTTTTTT. As protein: CASSADRAGELFF.

V gene TRBV7-6 combines with J gene TRBJ2-1, with 11 bases that match TRBD2. J gave up 7 bases and V 3 bases, and 8 bases lay outside the gene matches. Per the germline V gene, CDR1 is SGHVS and CDR2 is FNYEAQ. The CDR3 extends over 16 amino acids. Written as DNA, the CDR3 is TGTGCCAGCAGCTTCCATAGCGGGAGGGCCGGGAATGAGCAGTTCTTC. It yields the protein CASSFHSGRAGNEQFF.

The CDR3 DNA follows: TGCGCCAGCAGCTTGGGAGGGACTAATGAAAAACTGTTTTTT. It encodes CASSLGGTNEKLFF. The V gene is TRBV5-1, the J gene TRBJ1-4, with unresolved D. The CDR3 runs to 14 residues. V lost 0 bases to trimming and J lost 2 bases, with 5 bases between them. Germline V CDR1 and CDR2: SGHRS, YFSETQ. Looking up the rest from reference TRBV5-1 and TRBJ1-4 gives the full variable domain: KAGVTQTPRYLIKTRGQQVTLSCSPISGHRSVSWYQQTPGQGLQFLFEYFSETQRNKGNFPGRFSGRQFSNSRSEMNVSTLELGDSALYLCASSLGGTNEKLFFGSGTQLSVL.

The chain recombines TRBV28 with TRBJ1-2, with a possible D match to TRBD1 (6 bases). CDR3 length: 14 amino acids. In germline, CDR1 is MDHEN, CDR2 SYDVKM. Trimming left V 7 bases short and J 2 bases short, with 14 bases between. CDR3: CASIPGHINYGYTF. The DNA for the CDR3 is TGTGCCAGCATCCCGGGACACATAAACTATGGCTACACCTTC.

The CDR3: CASSAPGLANTQYF. The CDR3 DNA is TGTGCCAGCAGTGCACCGGGACTAGCGAATACGCAGTATTTT. The chain combines TRBV25-1 with TRBJ2-3; 10 nucleotides agree with TRBD2. The CDR3 sequence is 14 residues long. Germline lookup yields CDR1 MGHDK and CDR2 SYGVNS. After removal of 4 bases from V and 7 bases from J, the junction contained 5 bases not matched to a gene. The full variable domain, in which reference TRBV25-1 and TRBJ2-3 provide the parts outside the CDR3, is EADIYQTPRYLVIGTGKKITLECSQTMGHDKMYWYQQDPGMELHLIHYSYGVNSTEKGDLSSESTVSRIRTEHFPLTLESARPSHTSQYLCASSAPGLANTQYFGPGTRLTVL.

This chain uses TRBV11-2 with TRBJ2-3; 10 bases fit TRBD2. The CDR3 contains 17 residues. The germline gives CDR1 SGHAT, CDR2 FQNNGV. J gave up 6 bases and V 5 bases, and 14 bases lay outside the gene matches. The DNA for the CDR3 is TGTGCCAGCAGCCCCATACCGGGGCTAGCGGGGGCGGATACGCAGTATTTT. Protein: CASSPIPGLAGADTQYF.

This clone was recorded once. CDR3 DNA: TGCGCCAGCCCGCCGGGCGGAGGTTCCTACGAGCAGTACTTC. It specifies CASPPGGGSYEQYF. This chain connects TRBV4-1 to TRBJ2-7, with D tentatively TRBD2 (5 bases). Germline values: CDR1 MGHRA, CDR2 YSYEKL. This CDR3 is 14 amino acids long. Trimming took off 8 bases at V and 1 base at J, with 15 bases between the two ends.

The V and J genes are TRBV19 and TRBJ2-3; D may be TRBD1 (5 bases). From germline, CDR1 is LNHDA and CDR2 SQIVND (reference sequence). V dropped 3 bases and J dropped 6 bases, with 16 bases sitting between them. This CDR3 has 15 residues. The CDR3 nucleotides read TGTGCCAGTAGTATCGGCGGCAGGGTGGTTGATACGCAGTATTTT. Protein: CASSIGGRVVDTQYF.

This chain uses TRBV7-3 with TRBJ2-5; TRBD2 matches 15 bases. Per germline, CDR1 SGHTA and CDR2 FQGTGA. The CDR3 sequence is 15 residues long. J lost 4 bases, V lost 5 bases, and 2 bases had no gene match. The CDR3 DNA follows: TGTGCCAGCAGCATGGGACTAGCGGGAGGAGAGACCCAGTACTTC. Translated: CASSMGLAGGETQYF.

V usage is TRBV11-2 and J usage is TRBJ1-2, with no clear D. V was pared by 6 bases and J by 2 bases, with 7 bases between. CDR3 size: 12 residues. Germline V gene sequence: CDR1 SGHAT, CDR2 FQNNGV. In DNA, the CDR3 is TGTGCCAGCAGAAAGACCAACTATGGCTACACCTTC. This translates into CASRKTNYGYTF.

V gene TRBV15 combines with J gene TRBJ2-7; D is unclear. Deletions cut 1 base from V and 0 bases from J, with 4 bases between. Germline CDR1 and CDR2: LNHNV and YYDKDF (reference sequence). This CDR3 contains 13 residues. Written as DNA, the CDR3 is TGTGCCACCAGCAGAGTCGGCTCCTACGAGCAGTACTTC. Translated, it gives CATSRVGSYEQYF.

DNA of the CDR3: TGTGCCAGCAGTTCAACAGGGGGCTTCTACAATGAGCAGTTCTTC. Its translation is CASSSTGGFYNEQFF. This chain links TRBV27 with TRBJ2-1, with TRBD1 matching 9 bases. The V gene end was trimmed by 4 bases and the J gene end by 3 bases; junction bases not matched to a gene: 4. Per the germline V gene, CDR1 is MNHEY and CDR2 is SMNVEV (reference sequence). This CDR3 comprises 15 residues.

As to this clone: At the DNA level, this CDR3 is encoded by other sequences in the same sample as well. V usage is TRBV28 and J usage is TRBJ1-2, with 7 bases that match TRBD1. V shed 5 bases, J shed 2 bases, and the junction held 2 bases outside the gene matches. Looked up from germline, CDR1 is MDHEN and CDR2 is SYDVKM. CDR3 length: 13 residues. CDR3 nucleotide sequence: TGTGCCAGCAGTCCGACAGGGAACTATGGCTACACCTTC. It codes for CASSPTGNYGYTF.